Following are 5 T cell receptor beta chains from one sample sequenced in a study of shared clonotypes between healthy human individuals. Generated by immunoSEQ multiplex PCR, the TCRdb table keeps only in-frame clones and is missing some. The sample holds under 700,000 clones, roughly 95% seen once. CD45RO-negative, CCR7-selected cells formed the naive CD8 fraction, which excluded terminally differentiated effector memory CD45RA+ cells. Specimen: naive CD8+ T cells sorted from blood. These receptor sequences come from a woman in her 30s in good health.

This chain links TRBV28 with TRBJ2-1; TRBD2 matches at 9 bases. V shed 3 bases, J shed 3 bases, and the junction held 15 bases outside the gene matches. The CDR3 length is 19 residues. CDR1 MDHEN and CDR2 SYDVKM come from the germline V gene. The CDR3 loop reads CASSFWGVSSGSNYNEQFF. Here the CDR3 DNA reads TGTGCCAGCAGTTTTTGGGGTGTAAGTAGCGGGAGCAACTACAATGAGCAGTTCTTC.

This sequence joins TRBV5-6 and TRBJ1-2, with no clear D. The V end was cut by 3 bases, the J end by 2 bases, with 17 bases between. This CDR3 region has 16 residues. Per germline, CDR1 SGHDT and CDR2 YYEEEE. CDR3 region: CASSSEAWAGNYGYTF. The DNA of the CDR3 is TGTGCCAGCAGCTCCGAAGCTTGGGCAGGCAACTATGGCTACACCTTC.

The V call is TRBV2, the J call TRBJ1-5; perhaps TRBD1 as D (6 bases). Looked up from germline, CDR1 is SNHLY and CDR2 is FYNNEI. The CDR3 contains 14 residues. Trimming left V 3 bases short and J 4 bases short, with 10 bases between. CDR3 nucleotide sequence: TGTGCCAGCAGTGAGTGGACAGAGAATCAGCCCCAGCATTTT. This encodes CASSEWTENQPQHF. Filled out from reference TRBV2 and TRBJ1-5, the complete variable domain reads EPEVTQTPSHQVTQMGQEVILRCVPISNHLYFYWYRQILGQKVEFLVSFYNNEISEKSEIFDDQFSVERPDGSNFTLKIRSTKLEDSAMYFCASSEWTENQPQHFGDGTRLSIL.

The chain links TRBV7-9 to TRBJ2-3; D not resolved. Germline V gene lookup returns CDR1 SEHNR and CDR2 FQNEAQ (reference sequence). Trimming cost V 11 bases and J 3 bases, with 6 bases left between them. The CDR3 has 10 residues. The chain's CDR3 is CAYSTDTQYF. In nucleotides, the CDR3 is TGTGCCTACAGTACAGATACGCAGTATTTT. Combining the CDR3 with reference TRBV7-9 and TRBJ2-3 gives the whole variable domain DTGVSQNPRHKITKRGQNVTFRCDPISEHNRLYWYRQTLGQGPEFLTYFQNEAQLEKSRLLSDRFSAERPKGSFSTLEIQRTEQGDSAMYLCAYSTDTQYFGPGTRLTVL.

This chain joins TRBV7-2 and TRBJ2-5; the D is unclear. The germline gives CDR1 SGHTA, CDR2 FQGNSA. This CDR3 is built from 14 residues. The germline V and J ends were trimmed by 5 bases and 2 bases, with 12 bases remaining between them. Here the CDR3 DNA reads TGTGCCAGCAGCACTAAGGTCCCACAAGAGACCCAGTACTTC. It translates to CASSTKVPQETQYF.